These 11 T cell receptor beta chains were sequenced from one sample in a study of preoperative IRX-2 immunotherapy in early breast cancer. The sample's treatment: preoperative locoregional IRX-2 cytokine immunotherapy. Clones were sequenced by immunoSEQ multiplex PCR, and TCRdb holds only the in-frame ones, with some missing. The sample has around 30,000 clones, 70% to 85% seen once. Collection of the sample occurred from a patient treated with IRX-2 immunotherapy. The receptors derive from a human donor with breast cancer.

About this clone: An ambiguous or unread base is present, and the residue it codes for is denoted X. The J gene is TRBJ2-6, the V gene TRBV5-1; tentatively, D is TRBD1 (5 bases). The CDR3 runs 15 residues. V lost 4 bases to trimming and J lost 6 bases, with 14 bases between them. Germline CDR1 SGHRS, CDR2 YFSETQ. As DNA, the CDR3 is TGCGCCAGCAGCCGCGGACARGCCTTGGCCAACGTCCTGACTTTC. It codes for CASSRGXALANVLTF. The CDR3 as a whole reads CASSRGQALANVLTF.

As concerns this clone: A read error may account for a junction end that differs from germline. Because a base is unread or ambiguous, its residue is represented by X. V is TRBV28 and J is TRBJ2-6; the D gene is possibly TRBD1 (5 bases). Germline V CDR1 and CDR2: MDHEN, SYDVKM. The CDR3 covers 19 residues. Here the CDR3 DNA reads TGTGCCAGCCACTCGCCCCACGACAGACTTAGCTCTGGGGCCAACGTCYTGACTTTC. Residues: CASHSPHDRLSSGANVXTF. The full CDR3 sequence reads CASHSPHDRLSSGANVLTF.

The chain has TRBV29-1 and TRBJ2-1, with D tentatively TRBD1 or TRBD2 (5 bases each). The CDR3 has 13 residues. Between the trimmed V and J ends, which lost 6 bases and 9 bases, there was a span of 18 bases. Germline assignment: CDR1 SQVTM and CDR2 ANQGSEA. The CDR3 DNA reads as TGCAGCGTCCTCTTAGACTGGGACGGTGAGCAGTTCTTC. Protein product: CSVLLDWDGEQFF.

The chain carries TRBV19 and TRBJ1-5; possibly TRBD1 for D (5 bases). The CDR3 is 14 amino acids. Trimming removed 1 base at V and 4 bases at J, with 8 bases between. Germline loops: CDR1 LNHDA, CDR2 SQIVND (reference sequence). The DNA for the CDR3 is TGTGCCAGTAGTATAGCTCAGGGAAATCAGCCCCAGCATTTT. The encoded protein is CASSIAQGNQPQHF.

This clone was detected only a few times. The chain joins TRBV6-8 to TRBJ2-1; D unresolved. V gave up 8 bases and J gave up 6 bases, with 17 bases separating them. This CDR3 contains 14 residues. CDR1 MNHGY and CDR2 SAAAGT come from the germline V gene. CDR3 nucleotides: TGTGCCAGCGGGGATGTGGAAGGCCCCAATGAGCAGTTCTTC. It specifies CASGDVEGPNEQFF.

In this sample, this clone turned up a few times. The J gene is TRBJ2-7, the V gene TRBV15; D might be TRBD1 or TRBD2, each matching 5 bases. Per the germline V gene, CDR1 is LNHNV and CDR2 is YYDKDF (reference sequence). The CDR3 runs 15 residues. Between the trimmed V and J ends, which lost 5 bases and 3 bases, there was a span of 17 bases. The CDR3 loop is CATSSGRGNDYEQYF. The DNA for the CDR3 is TGTGCCACCAGCTCGGGACGGGGCAACGACTACGAGCAGTACTTC.

This clone was seen a single time. The chain recombines TRBV10-3 with TRBJ1-3; a weak D match, TRBD1 (5 bases). In germline, CDR1 is ENHRY, CDR2 SYGVKD. Trimming pared 10 bases from V and 2 bases from J, leaving 15 bases between. CDR3 length: 14 residues. In nucleotides, the CDR3 is TGTGCCAGTTCGGACAAGCCGGCTGGAAACACCATATATTTT. As protein: CASSDKPAGNTIYF.

V and J are TRBV5-1 and TRBJ2-5; D unresolved. Trimming removed 4 bases at V and 4 bases at J, with 14 bases between. The germline V gene encodes CDR1 SGHRS and CDR2 YFSETQ. This CDR3 has 14 amino acids. The CDR3 loop is CASSVLSLPETQYF. The CDR3 nucleotides read TGCGCCAGCAGCGTCCTCAGTCTCCCAGAGACCCAGTACTTC.

This clone was observed once. The chain employs TRBV29-1 and TRBJ1-2; D call uncertain. Germline lookup yields CDR1 SQVTM and CDR2 ANQGSEA. V gave up 7 bases and J gave up 1 base, with 16 bases separating them. This CDR3 is built from 14 residues. In DNA form, the CDR3 reads TGCAGCGCCCAGGACCCCCTAATTAACTATGGCTACACCTTC. Translating gives CSAQDPLINYGYTF.

V gene TRBV5-1 combines with J gene TRBJ1-1; possibly TRBD1 for D (6 bases). Trimming stripped 0 bases from V and 1 base from J, with 13 bases between. This CDR3 contains 16 residues. CDR1 and CDR2 (germline): SGHRS, YFSETQ. Written as DNA, the CDR3 is TGCGCCAGCAGCTTGGGGCTGAGGGACACGAACACTGAAGCTTTCTTT. Translation gives CASSLGLRDTNTEAFF.

This clone was recorded only once. The V gene is TRBV23-1, the J gene TRBJ2-7; no firm D call. TRBV23-1 is an ORF for which the function is uncertain. V lost 5 bases to trimming and J lost 0 bases, with 8 bases between them. This CDR3 comprises 13 residues. CDR3 region: CASSVASSYEQYF. Written as DNA, the CDR3 is TGCGCCAGCAGTGTCGCCAGCTCCTACGAGCAGTACTTC.